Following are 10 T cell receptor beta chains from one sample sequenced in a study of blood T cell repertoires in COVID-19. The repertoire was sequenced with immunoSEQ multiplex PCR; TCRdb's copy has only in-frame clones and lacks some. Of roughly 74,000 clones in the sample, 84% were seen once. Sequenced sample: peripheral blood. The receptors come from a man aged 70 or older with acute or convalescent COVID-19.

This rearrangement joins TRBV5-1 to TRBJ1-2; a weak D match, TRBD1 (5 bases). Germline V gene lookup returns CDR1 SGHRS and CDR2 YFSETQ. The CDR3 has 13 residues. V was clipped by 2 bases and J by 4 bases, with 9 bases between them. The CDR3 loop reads CASSFQGSYGYTF. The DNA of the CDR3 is TGCGCCAGCAGCTTCCAGGGATCCTATGGCTACACCTTC.

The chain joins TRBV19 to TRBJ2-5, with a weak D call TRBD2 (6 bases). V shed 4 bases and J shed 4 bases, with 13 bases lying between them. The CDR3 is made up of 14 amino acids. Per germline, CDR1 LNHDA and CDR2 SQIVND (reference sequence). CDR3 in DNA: TGTGCCAGTAGTAATCTAGCGCCGGGAGAGACCCAGTACTTC. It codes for CASSNLAPGETQYF.

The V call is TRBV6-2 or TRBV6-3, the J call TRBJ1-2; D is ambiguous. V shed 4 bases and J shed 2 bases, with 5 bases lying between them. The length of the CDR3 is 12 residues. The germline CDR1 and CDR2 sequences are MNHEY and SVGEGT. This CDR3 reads CASSWRNYGYTF. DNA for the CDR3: TGTGCCAGCAGTTGGCGGAACTATGGCTACACCTTC.

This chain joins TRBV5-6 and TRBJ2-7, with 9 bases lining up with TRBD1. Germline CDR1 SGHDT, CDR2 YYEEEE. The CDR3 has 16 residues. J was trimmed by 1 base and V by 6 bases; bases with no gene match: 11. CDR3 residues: CASTPLRDRASYEQYF. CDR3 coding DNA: TGTGCCAGCACCCCCCTCCGGGACAGGGCATCCTACGAGCAGTACTTC.

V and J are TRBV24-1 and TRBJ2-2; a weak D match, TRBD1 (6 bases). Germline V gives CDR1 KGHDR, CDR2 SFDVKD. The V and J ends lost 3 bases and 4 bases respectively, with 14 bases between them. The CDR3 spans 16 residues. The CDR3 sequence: CATSDDHRVITGELFF. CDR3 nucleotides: TGTGCCACCAGTGATGATCACAGGGTTATCACCGGGGAGCTGTTTTTT.

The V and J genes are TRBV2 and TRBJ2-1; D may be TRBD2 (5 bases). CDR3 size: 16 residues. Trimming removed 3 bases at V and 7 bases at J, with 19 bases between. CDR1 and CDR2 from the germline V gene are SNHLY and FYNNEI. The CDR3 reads CASSEVGLHALNEQFF. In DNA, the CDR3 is TGTGCCAGCAGTGAGGTCGGACTGCATGCGTTGAATGAGCAGTTCTTC.

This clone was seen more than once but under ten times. CDR3 in DNA: TGCAGTGCTAGTCATATGGGGCGCACTAGCACAGATACGCAGTATTTT. Its translation: CSASHMGRTSTDTQYF. The chain uses TRBV20-1 and TRBJ2-3; a weak D match, TRBD1 (5 bases). V lost 3 bases to trimming and J lost 0 bases, with 16 bases between them. Germline V gene sequence: CDR1 DFQATT, CDR2 SNEGSKA (reference sequence). The CDR3 is 16 residues long.

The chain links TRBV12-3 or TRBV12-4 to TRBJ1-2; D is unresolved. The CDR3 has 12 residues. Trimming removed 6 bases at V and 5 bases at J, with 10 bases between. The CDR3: CASSLTTYGYTF. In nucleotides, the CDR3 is TGTGCCAGCAGCCTCACCACTTATGGCTACACCTTC.

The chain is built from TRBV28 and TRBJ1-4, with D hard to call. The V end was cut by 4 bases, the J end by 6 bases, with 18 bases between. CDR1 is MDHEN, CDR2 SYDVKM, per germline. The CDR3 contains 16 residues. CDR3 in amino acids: CASSSTFTGRYEKLFF. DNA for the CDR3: TGTGCCAGCAGTTCGACTTTTACGGGGAGATATGAAAAACTGTTTTTT.

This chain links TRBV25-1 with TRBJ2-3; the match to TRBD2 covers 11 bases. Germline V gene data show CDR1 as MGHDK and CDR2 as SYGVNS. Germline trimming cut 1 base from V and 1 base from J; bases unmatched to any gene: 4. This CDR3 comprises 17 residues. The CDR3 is CASSESRGLAGTDTQYF. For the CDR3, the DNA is TGTGCCAGCAGTGAATCCAGGGGACTAGCGGGCACAGATACGCAGTATTTT.